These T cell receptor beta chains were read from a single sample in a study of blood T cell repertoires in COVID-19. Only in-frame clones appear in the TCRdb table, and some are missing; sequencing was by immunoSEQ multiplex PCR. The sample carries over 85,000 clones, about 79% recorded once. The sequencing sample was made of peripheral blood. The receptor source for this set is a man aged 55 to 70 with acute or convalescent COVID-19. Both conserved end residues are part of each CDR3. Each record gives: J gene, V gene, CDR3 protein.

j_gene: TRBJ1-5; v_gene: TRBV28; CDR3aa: CASSFDRVRQPQHF
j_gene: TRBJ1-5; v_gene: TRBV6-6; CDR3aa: CASSPQGARPQHF
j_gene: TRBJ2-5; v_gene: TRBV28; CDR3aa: CASIVSGSQETQYF
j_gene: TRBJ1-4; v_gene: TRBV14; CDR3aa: CASSYRPARGFATNEKLFF
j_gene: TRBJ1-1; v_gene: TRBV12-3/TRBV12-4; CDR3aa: CASSLSGYGAFF
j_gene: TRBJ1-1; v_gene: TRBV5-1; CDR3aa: CASSGDTSGNTEAFF
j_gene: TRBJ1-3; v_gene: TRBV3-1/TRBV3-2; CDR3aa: CASSQDPSSGNTIYF
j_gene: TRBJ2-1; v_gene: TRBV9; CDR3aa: CASSVGAGGAYEQFF
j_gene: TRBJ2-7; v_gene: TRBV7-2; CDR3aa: CASSKWRQGSYEQYF
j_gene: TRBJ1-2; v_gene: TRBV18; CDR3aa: CASSPTRTGEYGYTF
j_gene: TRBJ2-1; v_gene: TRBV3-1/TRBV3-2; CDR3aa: CASSRASGGNEQFF
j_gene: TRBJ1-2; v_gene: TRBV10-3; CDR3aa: CAIRDRNYGYTF
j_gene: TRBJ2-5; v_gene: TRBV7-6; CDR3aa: CASSPVGHDKETQYF
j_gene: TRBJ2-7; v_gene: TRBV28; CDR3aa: CASSLVSYSSYEQYF